Sequencing of this TCR beta chain was carried out in a study of early T cells in non-severe SARS-CoV-2 infection. Tagging with unique molecular identifiers was applied to individual cDNA molecules. One entry per CDR3 protein results from TCRdb running MiXCR on the 5' RACE reads. The data hold about 60,000 distinct CDR3 sequences, with around 10% observed a single time. The CDR3 runs to 17 residues. The ends lost 4 bases at V and 4 bases at J; junction bases unmatched: 13. Germline V CDR1 and CDR2: MGHRA, YSYEKL. Broader study findings: Using VDJdb, the matching emphasized anti-spike CD8 responses while missing private and CD4 specificities.

Details on this clonotype: What it binds is unknown.

The source is an adult who was a healthcare worker with PCR-confirmed SARS-CoV-2 infection or an uninfected control (not recorded which). The chain employs TRBV4-1 and TRBJ2-1; 7 bases align to TRBD1. The sample was whole blood. CDR3: CASSRLETGPNYNEQFF. In DNA form, the CDR3 reads TGCGCCAGCAGCCGCTTAGAGACAGGGCCCAATTACAATGAGCAGTTCTTC.